This record concerns one T cell receptor beta chain sequence. Its target is not known. These data belong to a study of graft-versus-host responses after intestinal transplantation. This CDR3 has 12 amino acids. The V gene lost 2 bases and the J gene lost 10 bases, with 6 bases spanning the gap. Germline-derived CDR1 and CDR2 are ENHRY and SYGVKD. Assay used: immunoSEQ multiplex PCR; TCRdb lists only in-frame clones, some missing. The sample lists roughly 77,000 clones, about 90% occurring once. The V call is TRBV10-3, the J call TRBJ1-6; no definite D call. Sequencing was performed on unstimulated CD8+ T cells sorted from spleen or lymph node cells, taken before intestinal transplant. This sequence originates from a human donor who received an intestinal transplant. CDR3 loop: CAISEVGSPLHF. In DNA form, the CDR3 reads TGTGCCATCAGTGAGGTGGGCTCACCCCTCCACTTT.